This TCR beta chain was sequenced for a study of T cell responses to AZD1222 COVID-19 vaccine. Trimming left V 4 bases short and J 6 bases short, with 13 bases between. The length of the CDR3 is 13 residues. CDR1 and CDR2 (germline): SGHDN, FVKESK. Study conclusions and caveats: Spike-specific TCR breadth and depth were elevated following two AZD1222 doses.

Sequenced by immunoSEQ multiplex PCR; TCRdb stores in-frame clones only, minus some. Found here are more than 85,000 clones, about 86% of them singletons; the top ten hold 3.3%. In the case of this clone: Its antigen is still unknown.

The J gene is TRBJ2-7, the V gene TRBV14, with TRBD1 as a possible D gene (5 bases). The sample here was peripheral blood, taken on day 0 of AZD1222 vaccination. This clonotype was sampled from an adult in good health. CDR3 sequence: CASSPTVVGEQYF. CDR3 coding DNA: TGTGCCAGCAGCCCGACAGTCGTGGGCGAGCAGTACTTC.